The 20 T cell receptor beta chains reported below all come from one sample, sequenced in a study of blood T cell repertoires in COVID-19. Clones were read by immunoSEQ multiplex PCR, and TCRdb kept only the in-frame ones, dropping some. The sample holds some 24,000 clones, roughly 87% seen once. Sequencing was done on a sample of peripheral blood. The receptors here all came from a man in his 70s with acute or convalescent COVID-19.

Written as DNA, the CDR3 is TGCGCCAGCAGCTTGGACCTTGGACGGGACTCTGGAAACACCATATATTTT. The encoded protein is CASSLDLGRDSGNTIYF. The chain uses TRBV5-1 and TRBJ1-3; no clear D. Trimming pared 0 bases from V and 0 bases from J, leaving 13 bases between. The germline gives CDR1 SGHRS, CDR2 YFSETQ. The CDR3 has 17 amino acids.

V usage is TRBV19 and J usage is TRBJ1-3; D is unclear. The V end lost 3 bases, the J end lost 5 bases, and 5 bases lay between the germline ends. The CDR3 runs 12 residues. CDR1 is LNHDA and CDR2 is SQIVND in the germline V gene (reference sequence). The chain's CDR3 is CASSINRNTIYF. DNA of the CDR3: TGTGCCAGTAGTATCAATCGAAACACCATATATTTT.

This chain links TRBV3-1 (or the pseudogene TRBV3-2) with TRBJ2-3; TRBD2 is a possible D gene (6 bases). Germline V gives CDR1 LGHDT, CDR2 YNNKEL (reference sequence). The CDR3 runs 14 residues. V lost 2 bases to trimming and J lost 2 bases, with 8 bases between them. The CDR3 nucleotides are TGTGCCAGCAGCCAACGGGACTTCACAGATACGCAGTATTTT. Amino acids: CASSQRDFTDTQYF.

The V call is TRBV3-1 (or the pseudogene TRBV3-2), the J call TRBJ2-1; 10 bases align to TRBD1. Trimming removed 5 bases from V and 5 bases from J; junction bases left unmatched: 6. CDR3 length equals 15 residues. The germline V gene encodes CDR1 LGHDT and CDR2 YNNKEL (reference sequence). CDR3 residues: CASSYRDRGNNEQFF. The CDR3 DNA follows: TGTGCCAGCAGCTACCGGGACAGGGGAAACAATGAGCAGTTCTTC.

The chain is built from TRBV19 and TRBJ2-7; a possible D gene is TRBD1 (5 bases). Germline V gene sequence: CDR1 LNHDA, CDR2 SQIVND (reference sequence). Trimming cost V 7 bases and J 0 bases, with 13 bases left between them. CDR3 length: 14 amino acids. The CDR3 DNA sequence: TGTGCCAGTAAGCCGACAGCGAACTCCTACGAGCAGTACTTC. Its translation is CASKPTANSYEQYF.

V usage is TRBV19 and J usage is TRBJ2-1, with 9 bases that match TRBD2. Germline-derived CDR1 and CDR2 are LNHDA and SQIVND (reference sequence). J lost 10 bases, V lost 3 bases, and 10 bases had no gene match. The CDR3 length is 15 residues. The CDR3 sequence: CASSMVAGAQQEQFF. The CDR3, as DNA: TGTGCCAGTAGTATGGTAGCGGGGGCGCAGCAAGAGCAGTTCTTC.

The rearrangement joins TRBV15 to TRBJ1-2, with a possible D match to TRBD1 (5 bases). The CDR3 covers 15 residues. Germline CDR1 is LNHNV and CDR2 is YYDKDF (reference sequence). Between the trimmed V and J ends, which lost 7 bases and 2 bases, there was a span of 17 bases. CDR3 nucleotides: TGTGCCACCACTTCGAGCGGGGCTAAAAACTATGGCTACACCTTC. Its translation: CATTSSGAKNYGYTF.

The chain carries TRBV27 and TRBJ1-3; D is ambiguous. The germline V gene has CDR1 MNHEY and CDR2 SMNVEV (reference sequence). Trimming took off 2 bases at V and 4 bases at J, with 9 bases between the two ends. CDR3 length: 14 residues. This chain's CDR3 is CASSLTGRGNTIYF. The CDR3 DNA reads as TGTGCCAGCAGTTTAACTGGGAGGGGAAACACCATATATTTT.

The rearrangement links TRBV2 to TRBJ2-5; 7 positions match TRBD1. V dropped 6 bases and J dropped 3; count of bases not matched to a gene: 4. The CDR3 runs to 13 residues. CDR1 is SNHLY and CDR2 is FYNNEI in the germline V gene. The CDR3 DNA sequence: TGTGCCAGCAGGTCAACAGGGGAAGAGACCCAGTACTTC. Translating gives CASRSTGEETQYF.

This rearrangement joins TRBV7-9 to TRBJ1-5; D is unresolved. The CDR3 sequence is 15 residues long. Germline CDR1 SEHNR, CDR2 FQNEAQ (reference sequence). V lost 5 bases, J lost 4 bases, and 15 bases lay in between. The CDR3 loop is CASSEEAMPNQPQHF. The CDR3 DNA sequence: TGTGCCAGCAGCGAAGAAGCGATGCCTAATCAGCCCCAGCATTTT.

The CDR3 here is CASSSRWASGEQFF. The DNA of the CDR3 is TGTGCCAGCAGCTCACGTTGGGCTAGCGGAGAGCAGTTCTTC. The V and J genes are TRBV7-3 and TRBJ2-1; 7 bases match TRBD2. The V gene end was trimmed by 4 bases and the J gene end by 10 bases; junction bases not matched to a gene: 10. In germline, CDR1 is SGHTA, CDR2 FQGTGA. CDR3 length equals 14 residues.

This clone was observed a handful of times. The V call is TRBV19, the J call TRBJ1-5; 7 bases fit TRBD1. Unmatched junction bases numbered 10, after V lost 5 bases and J lost 6 bases. Germline V gives CDR1 LNHDA, CDR2 SQIVND (reference sequence). The CDR3 is 15 amino acids. CDR3 DNA: TGTGCCAGTAGTCCGGCGACAGGGTCGATTCAGCCCCAGCATTTT. Protein: CASSPATGSIQPQHF.

The chain uses TRBV10-3 and TRBJ2-6; 7 bases line up with TRBD1. V lost 4 bases to trimming and J lost 0 bases; unmatched junction nucleotides: 12. The CDR3 has 19 amino acids. Per the germline V gene, CDR1 is ENHRY and CDR2 is SYGVKD. Written as DNA, the CDR3 is TGTGCCATCAGTGGAAGACAGGGTAGTCAAAACTCTGGGGCCAACGTCCTGACTTTC. Amino acid sequence: CAISGRQGSQNSGANVLTF.

This clone was observed a few times. The chain carries TRBV3-1 (or the pseudogene TRBV3-2) and TRBJ1-5; 7 nucleotides match TRBD1. V shed 4 bases, J shed 4 bases, and the junction held 4 bases outside the gene matches. CDR1 and CDR2 from the germline V gene are LGHDT and YNNKEL (reference sequence). The CDR3 contains 14 residues. CDR3 coding DNA: TGTGCCAGCAGCCGGACAGGATGGAATCAGCCCCAGCATTTT. Its protein product is CASSRTGWNQPQHF.

This clone was seen just once. The rearrangement links TRBV12-1 to TRBJ1-2; the listed D gene, TRBD1, was not tested against the DNA. TRBV12-1 is a pseudogene. CDR3 length: 18 residues. The CDR3 nucleotides are TGTGCCAGCGTCCGATCCGGGACAGGGGGGAGGACTAACTATGGCTACACCTTC. It is translated as CASVRSGTGGRTNYGYTF.

V usage is TRBV7-2 and J usage is TRBJ2-4, with unresolved D. Trimming shortened V by 1 base and J by 2 bases, and 6 bases separated the two germline ends. CDR3 length: 14 residues. The germline V gene has CDR1 SGHTA and CDR2 FQGNSA. The CDR3 region is CASSLGHTKNIQYF. CDR3 bases: TGTGCCAGCAGCTTAGGCCACACCAAAAACATTCAGTACTTC.

This chain links TRBV6-5 with TRBJ1-5; no reliable D call. This CDR3 region has 13 residues. Trimming took off 9 bases at V and 4 bases at J, with 13 bases between the two ends. Germline CDR1 and CDR2: MNHEY and SVGAGI. CDR3 region: CASNRGPNQPQHF. The CDR3 bases are TGTGCCAGTAACCGGGGTCCTAATCAGCCCCAGCATTTT.

This chain connects TRBV28 to TRBJ1-5; a weak D match, TRBD1 (5 bases). Germline-derived CDR1 and CDR2 are MDHEN and SYDVKM. V lost 7 bases to trimming and J lost 2 bases, with 15 bases between them. The CDR3 is 15 residues long. The DNA for the CDR3 is TGTGCCAGCAACCATGGGGGGGGAGGCAATCAGCCCCAGCATTTT. It encodes CASNHGGGGNQPQHF.

V is TRBV10-3 and J is TRBJ1-5; D is possibly TRBD1 (5 bases). CDR1 and CDR2 (germline): ENHRY, SYGVKD. The CDR3 runs to 14 residues. In nucleotides, the CDR3 is TGTGGCTATAGGGGATTATATAGCAATCAGCCCCAGCATTTT. Amino acids: CGYRGLYSNQPQHF.

DNA of the CDR3: TGTGCCAGCAGGGCCCCCCAGGGGAACACTGAAGCTTTCTTT. This encodes CASRAPQGNTEAFF. J is TRBJ1-1 and V is TRBV28; a possible D gene is TRBD1 (5 bases). V dropped 6 bases and J dropped 1 base, with 12 bases sitting between them. CDR3 size: 14 residues. Germline V gene sequence: CDR1 MDHEN, CDR2 SYDVKM.